What follows are 28 T cell receptor beta chains derived from one specimen sequenced in a study of blood T cell repertoires in COVID-19. This table comes from immunoSEQ multiplex PCR, and its TCRdb copy is limited to in-frame clones, with some not included. The repertoire consists of about 400,000 clones, with 88% occurring once and the leading ten covering about 2.1%. Sequencing was performed on PBMCs or T cells enriched from blood (not recorded which). These receptors came from a woman between 35 and 50 years old with acute COVID-19.

This clone was detected once. The chain carries TRBV19 and TRBJ1-6; TRBD1 is a possible D gene (5 bases). The CDR3 consists of 15 residues. Germline CDR1 reads LNHDA; CDR2 reads SQIVND (reference sequence). Deletions cut 4 bases from V and 7 bases from J, with 14 bases between. The DNA of the CDR3 is TGTGCCAGTAGTACCCGCCGGGCAGGGAATTCACCCCTCCACTTT. This sequence encodes CASSTRRAGNSPLHF. Complete variable domain (other parts from reference TRBV19 and TRBJ1-6): DGGITQSPKYLFRKEGQNVTLSCEQNLNHDAMYWYRQDPGQGLRLIYYSQIVNDFQKGDIAEGYSVSREKKESFPLTVTSAQKNPTAFYLCASSTRRAGNSPLHFGNGTRLTVT.

The rearrangement uses TRBV19 and TRBJ1-4; D is undetermined. V was trimmed by 5 bases and J by 6 bases, leaving 16 bases between them. There are 15 residues in the CDR3. Germline lookup yields CDR1 LNHDA and CDR2 SQIVND (reference sequence). The CDR3 nucleotides are TGTGCCAGTAGTGTGGTTGGCAGATTATATGAAAAACTGTTTTTT. Translating it yields CASSVVGRLYEKLFF.

The gene calls are TRBV30 and TRBJ1-4; D gene unclear. This CDR3 has 14 amino acids. The V end lost 7 bases, the J end lost 0 bases, and 12 bases lay between the germline ends. The germline V gene has CDR1 GTSNPN and CDR2 SVGIG (reference sequence). CDR3 nucleotide sequence: TGTGCCTTCACAGAAGGCACAACTAATGAAAAACTGTTTTTT. Residues: CAFTEGTTNEKLFF.

The chain joins TRBV12-5 to TRBJ2-7, with 7 bases that match TRBD1. The ends lost 6 bases at V and 7 bases at J; junction bases unmatched: 9. The CDR3 has 13 amino acids. Per the germline V gene, CDR1 is LGHNT and CDR2 is FRNRAP. The DNA of the CDR3 is TGTGCTAGTGGCAAAACAGGGGCGCGGGAGCAGTACTTC. Its translation: CASGKTGAREQYF.

This clone has a single count. The chain carries TRBV24-1 and TRBJ2-7; TRBD1 matches 12 bases. The CDR3 contains 14 residues. With V trimmed by 7 bases and J by 5 bases, 5 bases remained unmatched. The germline V gene has CDR1 KGHDR and CDR2 SFDVKD. The CDR3 nucleotides read TGTGCCACCAGCCCGGGACAGGGGGCCGACGAGCAGTACTTC. Translation gives CATSPGQGADEQYF.

This rearrangement joins TRBV9 to TRBJ2-4; D is possibly TRBD1 (6 bases). The CDR3 has 18 amino acids. Germline assignment: CDR1 SGDLS and CDR2 YYNGEE. With 3 bases removed from V and 0 bases from J, the gap between germline ends came to 19 bases. This CDR3 reads CASSAGIDGQIAKNIQYF. CDR3 sequence (DNA): TGTGCCAGCAGCGCGGGGATCGATGGACAGATAGCCAAAAACATTCAGTACTTC.

This clone showed up many times. As DNA, the CDR3 is TGCGCCAGCAGCTTGGGGGACAGGGGGCGCGATGGCTACACCTTC. Protein: CASSLGDRGRDGYTF. This chain uses TRBV5-1 with TRBJ1-2; TRBD1 matches at 12 bases. V was clipped by 0 bases and J by 6 bases; unmatched bases: 3. This CDR3 region has 15 residues. Germline lookup yields CDR1 SGHRS and CDR2 YFSETQ.

The rearrangement links TRBV2 to TRBJ1-2; maybe TRBD1 (5 bases). Germline lookup yields CDR1 SNHLY and CDR2 FYNNEI. The CDR3 is 16 residues long. V lost 0 bases to trimming and J lost 4 bases, with 15 bases between them. The CDR3 protein is CASSEAPWTSPYGYTF. The CDR3 coding sequence is TGTGCCAGCAGTGAAGCACCGTGGACAAGTCCCTATGGCTACACCTTC.

This rearrangement joins TRBV3-1 (or the pseudogene TRBV3-2) to TRBJ1-3; 7 bases align to TRBD1. The germline CDR1 and CDR2 sequences are LGHDT and YNNKEL (reference sequence). This CDR3 comprises 16 residues. V lost 4 bases and J lost 2; bases outside the gene matches: 8. CDR3 residues: CASSPLEGAAGNTIYF. The CDR3 DNA follows: TGTGCCAGCAGCCCCCTCGAGGGGGCGGCTGGAAACACCATATATTTT.

V is TRBV7-8 and J is TRBJ2-1; maybe TRBD1 (6 bases). V was clipped by 5 bases and J by 8 bases, with 19 bases between them. The CDR3 has 15 amino acids. Looked up from germline, CDR1 is SGHVS and CDR2 is FQNEAQ. The CDR3 bases are TGTGCCAGCAGCGTAGGACTTACAGGGTCCCATGAGCAGTTCTTC. It is translated as CASSVGLTGSHEQFF.

The chain combines TRBV19 with TRBJ1-5; perhaps TRBD1 as D (5 bases). The CDR3 covers 13 residues. V lost 5 bases and J 4 bases, leaving 9 bases between the germline ends. The V gene's germline CDR1 is LNHDA and CDR2 SQIVND (reference sequence). CDR3 protein: CASSFGGNQPQHF. In nucleotides, the CDR3 is TGTGCCAGTAGTTTTGGGGGGAATCAGCCCCAGCATTTT. Full variable domain (outside the CDR3, taken from reference TRBV19 and TRBJ1-5): DGGITQSPKYLFRKEGQNVTLSCEQNLNHDAMYWYRQDPGQGLRLIYYSQIVNDFQKGDIAEGYSVSREKKESFPLTVTSAQKNPTAFYLCASSFGGNQPQHFGDGTRLSIL.

This chain joins TRBV7-2 and TRBJ2-5; 7 nucleotides match TRBD2. V was clipped by 5 bases and J by 5 bases; unmatched bases: 5. The CDR3 consists of 13 residues. Germline V gene sequence: CDR1 SGHTA, CDR2 FQGNSA. The CDR3 coding sequence is TGTGCCAGCAGCCAGGGCGGGGGTGAGACCCAGTACTTC. Translated: CASSQGGGETQYF. Using reference TRBV7-2 and TRBJ2-5 for the parts outside the CDR3, the full variable domain is GAGVSQSPSNKVTEKGKDVELRCDPISGHTALYWYRQSLGQGLEFLIYFQGNSAPDKSGLPSDRFSAERTGGSVSTLTIQRTQQEDSAVYLCASSQGGGETQYFGPGTRLLVL.

The V gene is TRBV11-2, the J gene TRBJ1-6; no firm D call. The CDR3 runs 16 residues. V lost 5 bases, J lost 4 bases, and 15 bases lay in between. Germline V gene lookup returns CDR1 SGHAT and CDR2 FQNNGV. The CDR3 sequence: CASSKHPVLYNSPLHF. The CDR3 nucleotides read TGTGCCAGCAGCAAACACCCAGTCCTTTATAATTCACCCCTCCACTTT.

Comment on this clone: Other DNA sequences within the sample encode an identical CDR3. The rearrangement links TRBV6-5 to TRBJ1-3; 7 nucleotides match TRBD1. V lost 2 bases and J lost 3; bases outside the gene matches: 4. CDR1 and CDR2 from the germline V gene are MNHEY and SVGAGI. The CDR3 runs to 15 residues. CDR3 region: CASSYRGQSGNTIYF. The DNA for the CDR3 is TGTGCCAGCAGTTACAGGGGGCAAAGTGGAAACACCATATATTTT.

V and J are TRBV11-3 and TRBJ2-5; 7 nucleotides line up with TRBD2. Germline V gene data show CDR1 as SGHNT and CDR2 as YENEEA. CDR3 size: 13 residues. Germline trimming cut 1 base from V and 4 bases from J; bases unmatched to any gene: 0. The CDR3 here is CASSLAGGETQYF. The CDR3 coding sequence is TGTGCCAGCAGCTTAGCGGGGGGAGAGACCCAGTACTTC. The whole variable domain, remainder taken from reference TRBV11-3 and TRBJ2-5, is EAGVVQSPRYKIIEKKQPVAFWCNPISGHNTLYWYLQNLGQGPELLIRYENEEAVDDSQLPKDRFSAERLKGVDSTLKIQPAELGDSAVYLCASSLAGGETQYFGPGTRLLVL.

This clone was recorded only once. The chain has TRBV10-3 and TRBJ2-3, with 7 positions matching TRBD1. The CDR3 spans 14 residues. With 6 bases clipped from V and 2 bases from J, the junction kept 5 bases outside the gene matches. The V gene's germline CDR1 is ENHRY and CDR2 SYGVKD. As DNA, the CDR3 is TGTGCCATCAGAAGGGACAGTAACACAGATACGCAGTATTTT. As protein: CAIRRDSNTDTQYF.

The CDR3 loop reads CAWSVGDRGTEAFF. The CDR3 coding sequence is TGTGCCTGGAGTGTCGGAGACAGGGGTACTGAAGCTTTCTTT. The V and J genes are TRBV30 and TRBJ1-1; 8 nucleotides agree with TRBD1. Germline lookup yields CDR1 GTSNPN and CDR2 SVGIG (reference sequence). V lost 0 bases to trimming and J lost 5 bases; unmatched junction nucleotides: 5. The CDR3 is 14 residues long.

The gene calls are TRBV7-9 and TRBJ1-3; D is uncertain. The V end was cut by 5 bases, the J end by 4 bases, with 9 bases between. Germline assignment: CDR1 SEHNR and CDR2 FQNEAQ (reference sequence). This CDR3 spans 13 amino acids. This CDR3 is CASSPGPGNTIYF. The CDR3 DNA sequence: TGTGCCAGCAGCCCCGGTCCAGGAAACACCATATATTTT.

The rearrangement links TRBV6-2 or TRBV6-3 to TRBJ2-1, with 8 bases fitting TRBD1. CDR1 MNHEY and CDR2 SVGEGT come from the germline V gene. Trimming at V came to 2 bases and at J to 1 base, leaving 4 bases not matched to a gene. There are 16 residues in the CDR3. The CDR3 loop reads CASSYGQGPSYNEQFF. CDR3 bases: TGTGCCAGCAGTTACGGACAGGGCCCTTCCTACAATGAGCAGTTCTTC.

This clone was seen only once. The CDR3 bases are TGCGCCAGCAGCTTGGCTGTCGGAGCTAACTATGGCTACACCTTC. It yields the protein CASSLAVGANYGYTF. The chain couples TRBV5-1 to TRBJ1-2; D gene uncertain. The CDR3 spans 15 residues. Germline CDR1 reads SGHRS; CDR2 reads YFSETQ. The V and J ends lost 0 bases and 0 bases respectively, with 9 bases between them.

The chain recombines TRBV4-1 with TRBJ1-3; 9 nucleotides agree with TRBD1. Unmatched junction bases numbered 15, after V lost 3 bases and J lost 0 bases. CDR3 size: 20 residues. Germline V gene sequence: CDR1 MGHRA, CDR2 YSYEKL. CDR3 in DNA: TGCGCCAGCAGCCATCCGTCCGGGACAGGGTCTAAGTACTCTGGAAACACCATATATTTT. Translating it yields CASSHPSGTGSKYSGNTIYF.

This chain joins TRBV5-8 and TRBJ2-7; D not resolved. V was cut by 2 bases and J by 0 bases, with 12 bases left in between. The CDR3 contains 15 residues. Germline lookup yields CDR1 SGHTS and CDR2 YDEGEE. This CDR3 reads CASSFVRMSSYEQYF. DNA for the CDR3: TGTGCCAGCAGCTTCGTCAGGATGAGCTCCTACGAGCAGTACTTC.

The chain couples TRBV5-4 to TRBJ2-2, with D perhaps TRBD1 (6 bases). V lost 4 bases, J lost 3 bases, and 10 bases lay in between. The CDR3 has 14 residues. Germline V gives CDR1 SGHNT, CDR2 YYREEE (reference sequence). CDR3 nucleotides: TGTGCCAGCAGCCCTCCAGGGGACACCGGGGAGCTGTTTTTT. This codes for CASSPPGDTGELFF.

The chain combines TRBV2 with TRBJ1-2, with D possibly TRBD1 on 6 matching bases. CDR3 length: 13 residues. CDR1 SNHLY and CDR2 FYNNEI come from the germline V gene. V lost 4 bases and J 4 bases, leaving 10 bases between the germline ends. CDR3 protein: CASSVQDSYGYTF. The DNA for the CDR3 is TGTGCCAGCAGTGTTCAGGACAGCTATGGCTACACCTTC.

This sequence joins TRBV3-1 (or the pseudogene TRBV3-2) and TRBJ2-1; the D is unclear. V was trimmed by 1 base and J by 2 bases, leaving 9 bases between them. Per the germline V gene, CDR1 is LGHDT and CDR2 is YNNKEL (reference sequence). This CDR3 contains 15 residues. The CDR3 loop reads CASSQGDFTYNEQFF. Written as DNA, the CDR3 is TGTGCCAGCAGCCAAGGAGATTTTACCTACAATGAGCAGTTCTTC.

A note on this clone: Other nucleotide sequences from this sample produce the same CDR3. The rearrangement joins TRBV25-1 to TRBJ1-6; D is uncertain. The V end was cut by 3 bases, the J end by 0 bases, with 6 bases between. This CDR3 contains 15 residues. CDR1 is MGHDK, CDR2 SYGVNS, per germline. The CDR3 spells CASSDPSSYNSPLHF. Here the CDR3 DNA reads TGTGCCAGCAGTGACCCTAGCTCCTATAATTCACCCCTCCACTTT.

This chain connects TRBV5-1 to TRBJ2-7; D is perhaps TRBD1 (6 bases). Germline lookup yields CDR1 SGHRS and CDR2 YFSETQ. This CDR3 contains 15 residues. V was trimmed by 4 bases and J by 6 bases, leaving 20 bases between them. CDR3 DNA: TGCGCCAGCAGCCCGAAGACAGGACCTAGCTTCGAGCAGTACTTC. It encodes CASSPKTGPSFEQYF. Variable domain in full (rest from reference TRBV5-1 and TRBJ2-7): KAGVTQTPRYLIKTRGQQVTLSCSPISGHRSVSWYQQTPGQGLQFLFEYFSETQRNKGNFPGRFSGRQFSNSRSEMNVSTLELGDSALYLCASSPKTGPSFEQYFGPGTRLTVT.

The rearrangement links TRBV24-1 to TRBJ2-5, with 11 bases that match TRBD2. Looked up from germline, CDR1 is KGHDR and CDR2 is SFDVKD. The CDR3 has 15 amino acids. After removal of 3 bases from V and 4 bases from J, the junction contained 3 bases not matched to a gene. CDR3 loop: CATSDILAGAETQYF. The DNA of the CDR3 is TGTGCCACCAGTGATATACTAGCGGGGGCAGAGACCCAGTACTTC.